This TCR beta chain was obtained from a study of cytomegalovirus exposure and HLA in healthy donors. In the PCR, 60 Vbeta and 13 Jbeta primers were used. Clones were sequenced by immunoSEQ multiplex PCR, and TCRdb holds only the in-frame ones, with some missing. The repertoire holds about 120,000 clones, with about 8% as singletons. The germline CDR1 and CDR2 sequences are SNHLY and FYNNEI. The CDR3 extends over 16 amino acids. Losses at the gene ends were 2 bases for V and 0 bases for J; bases not matched to a gene: 4. Sequenced input: PBMCs. The source is a woman aged 40 to 49 in good health and CMV-seropositive. The V and J genes are TRBV2 and TRBJ1-5; 7 bases are shared with TRBD1. The CDR3 sequence is CASSELDRVSNQPQHF. The CDR3, as DNA: TGTGCCAGCAGTGAACTAGACAGGGTTAGCAATCAGCCCCAGCATTTT.